The 25 T cell receptor beta chains below come from one sample, sequenced in a study of cytomegalovirus exposure and HLA in healthy donors. Amplification used 60 Vbeta primers and 13 Jbeta primers. The table came from immunoSEQ multiplex PCR; TCRdb's copy has only in-frame clones and leaves some out. The sample consists of more than 100,000 clones, over 60% of them appearing once. The sample consisted of PBMCs. Receptors were obtained from a human donor in good health.

The chain is built from TRBV7-9 and TRBJ2-2, with 9 bases matching TRBD2. The germline gives CDR1 SEHNR, CDR2 FQNEAQ (reference sequence). The CDR3 is made up of 16 amino acids. V lost 2 bases and J lost 4; bases outside the gene matches: 5. In DNA, the CDR3 is TGTGCCAGCAGCTTATTTGGCGGGAGGGGCACCGGGGAGCTGTTTTTT. This encodes CASSLFGGRGTGELFF.

The V gene is TRBV6-5, the J gene TRBJ1-2; D is ambiguous. CDR1 is MNHEY and CDR2 is SVGAGI in the germline V gene. CDR3 size: 15 residues. V was trimmed by 6 bases and J by 8 bases, leaving 22 bases between them. Written as DNA, the CDR3 is TGTGCCAGCAGCCGAGTGGTTGGTATTAGTCCCGGCTACACCTTC. This codes for CASSRVVGISPGYTF.

The chain carries TRBV9 and TRBJ1-1; TRBD1 matches 9 bases. With V trimmed by 4 bases and J by 4 bases, 5 bases remained unmatched. Germline CDR1 is SGDLS and CDR2 is YYNGEE. The CDR3 sequence is 14 residues long. CDR3 residues: CASSTGGLGTEAFF. The CDR3 nucleotides are TGTGCCAGCAGCACAGGGGGCTTGGGCACTGAAGCTTTCTTT.

The chain combines TRBV27 with TRBJ2-7, with 11 bases aligning to TRBD2. Germline V lookup: CDR1 MNHEY, CDR2 SMNVEV (reference sequence). V shed 3 bases, J shed 5 bases, and the junction held 9 bases outside the gene matches. The CDR3 has 16 amino acids. The CDR3 spells CASSLDTSGRSNEQYF. The CDR3 region has the DNA TGTGCCAGCAGTTTGGACACTAGCGGGAGATCCAACGAGCAGTACTTC.

This clone was found a few times. V and J are TRBV28 and TRBJ1-2; 8 positions match TRBD1. Losses at the gene ends were 2 bases for V and 8 bases for J; bases not matched to a gene: 4. This CDR3 comprises 13 residues. Germline CDR1 MDHEN, CDR2 SYDVKM. DNA for the CDR3: TGTGCCAGCAGTTTACAGGGGGCGGGCGGCTACACCTTC. Protein product: CASSLQGAGGYTF.

The chain couples TRBV28 to TRBJ2-6; D remains unclear. Germline V lookup: CDR1 MDHEN, CDR2 SYDVKM. There are 16 residues in the CDR3. V was shortened by 5 bases and J by 1 base, with 12 bases between the two germline ends. CDR3 nucleotide sequence: TGTGCCAGCAGTCCGCTAACCTGGTCTGGGGCCAACGTCCTGACTTTC. Translated, it gives CASSPLTWSGANVLTF. The whole variable domain, remainder taken from reference TRBV28 and TRBJ2-6, is DVKVTQSSRYLVKRTGEKVFLECVQDMDHENMFWYRQDPGLGLRLIYFSYDVKMKEKGDIPEGYSVSREKKERFSLILESASTNQTSMYLCASSPLTWSGANVLTFGAGSRLTVL.

This clone was counted a few times. This rearrangement joins TRBV27 to TRBJ1-6, with D perhaps matching TRBD1 (5 bases). V dropped 0 bases and J dropped 14 bases, with 11 bases sitting between them. In germline, CDR1 is MNHEY, CDR2 SMNVEV (reference sequence). The CDR3 runs 13 residues. In nucleotides, the CDR3 is TGTGCCAGCAGTTTATCGATGGGGGGAACCCTCCACTTT. Encoded protein: CASSLSMGGTLHF.

The chain carries TRBV5-6 and TRBJ1-2; 7 positions match TRBD1. This CDR3 contains 14 residues. Germline CDR1 and CDR2: SGHDT and YYEEEE. Losses at the gene ends were 0 bases for V and 4 bases for J; bases not matched to a gene: 3. CDR3 bases: TGTGCCAGCAGCTTGGTTACAGGGGCCTATGGCTACACCTTC. This sequence encodes CASSLVTGAYGYTF.

The chain employs TRBV19 and TRBJ2-7; possible D gene TRBD1, 6 bases. Trimming cost V 3 bases and J 6 bases, with 18 bases left between them. The germline V gene has CDR1 LNHDA and CDR2 SQIVND (reference sequence). This CDR3 has 15 residues. CDR3 region: CASSMAPAGVAEQYF. In DNA, the CDR3 is TGTGCCAGTAGTATGGCCCCCGCAGGGGTGGCCGAGCAGTACTTC. The full variable domain, completed using reference TRBV19 and TRBJ2-7, is DGGITQSPKYLFRKEGQNVTLSCEQNLNHDAMYWYRQDPGQGLRLIYYSQIVNDFQKGDIAEGYSVSREKKESFPLTVTSAQKNPTAFYLCASSMAPAGVAEQYFGPGTRLTVT.

The V gene is TRBV2, the J gene TRBJ2-3; a weak D match, TRBD1 (5 bases). V lost 8 bases, J lost 1 base, and 13 bases lay in between. CDR1 is SNHLY and CDR2 is FYNNEI in the germline V gene. The CDR3 loop spans 14 amino acids. The CDR3 here is CASGIRGRTDTQYF. The CDR3 DNA is TGTGCCAGCGGGATTAGGGGCCGCACAGATACGCAGTATTTT.

V is TRBV2 and J is TRBJ2-7, with TRBD2 matching 8 bases. The germline gives CDR1 SNHLY, CDR2 FYNNEI. Losses at the gene ends were 4 bases for V and 3 bases for J; bases not matched to a gene: 5. This CDR3 spans 14 amino acids. CDR3 nucleotide sequence: TGTGCCAGCAGTGCACAACTAGCGGTCTACGAGCAGTACTTC. Residues: CASSAQLAVYEQYF.

The rearrangement links TRBV11-3 to TRBJ2-7, with 11 bases aligning to TRBD2. This CDR3 comprises 19 residues. Germline-derived CDR1 and CDR2 are SGHNT and YENEEA. The V segment lost 3 bases and the J segment 4 bases; nucleotides outside the gene matches: 17. CDR3 region: CASSLLGGGPSGRNYEQYF. The CDR3 nucleotides are TGTGCCAGCAGCTTGTTGGGTGGAGGGCCTAGCGGGAGGAATTACGAGCAGTACTTC. Supplemented by reference TRBV11-3 and TRBJ2-7, the full variable domain reads EAGVVQSPRYKIIEKKQPVAFWCNPISGHNTLYWYLQNLGQGPELLIRYENEEAVDDSQLPKDRFSAERLKGVDSTLKIQPAELGDSAVYLCASSLLGGGPSGRNYEQYFGPGTRLTVT.

This clone was observed a single time. This chain links TRBV7-8 with TRBJ2-7; 11 bases align to TRBD1. The J segment lost 9 bases and the V segment lost 0 bases, leaving 4 bases of the junction unmatched. This CDR3 region has 14 residues. The germline gives CDR1 SGHVS, CDR2 FQNEAQ. CDR3 protein: CASSLAGTGGPQYF. The CDR3 coding sequence is TGTGCCAGCAGCTTAGCGGGGACAGGGGGTCCGCAGTACTTC. Full variable domain (outside the CDR3, taken from reference TRBV7-8 and TRBJ2-7): GAGVSQSPRYKVAKRGQDVALRCDPISGHVSLFWYQQALGQGPEFLTYFQNEAQLDKSGLPSDRFFAERPEGSVSTLKIQRTQQEDSAVYLCASSLAGTGGPQYFGPGTRLTVT.

This clone was detected only a few times. Different DNA sequences within this sample yield the same CDR3. The chain has TRBV18 and TRBJ2-7; TRBD1 matches 9 bases. V dropped 0 bases and J dropped 4; count of bases not matched to a gene: 4. Germline CDR1 reads KGHSH; CDR2 reads LQKENI. The CDR3 totals 15 residues. This chain's CDR3 is CASSPPGQGTYEQYF. The DNA of the CDR3 is TGTGCCAGCTCACCACCGGGACAGGGAACTTACGAGCAGTACTTC. Based on the CDR3 plus reference TRBV18 and TRBJ2-7, the full variable domain is NAGVMQNPRHLVRRRGQEARLRCSPMKGHSHVYWYRQLPEEGLKFMVYLQKENIIDESGMPKERFSAEFPKEGPSILRIQQVVRGDSAAYFCASSPPGQGTYEQYFGPGTRLTVT.

V is TRBV28 and J is TRBJ2-2; the match to TRBD2 covers 13 bases. The junction had 9 bases not matched to a gene; V was cut back by 5 bases and J by 0 bases. Per germline, CDR1 MDHEN and CDR2 SYDVKM. The CDR3 sequence is 19 residues long. The CDR3 nucleotides read TGTGCCAGCAGTCGCCCTCCGGGACTAGCGGGATCGAACACCGGGGAGCTGTTTTTT. Translating gives CASSRPPGLAGSNTGELFF.

V usage is TRBV7-9 and J usage is TRBJ1-4, with 9 bases aligning to TRBD1. The V and J ends lost 0 bases and 7 bases, in that order; junction bases with no gene match: 9. This CDR3 has 17 residues. Germline V gives CDR1 SEHNR, CDR2 FQNEAQ (reference sequence). DNA for the CDR3: TGTGCCAGCAGCTTAGCCGGGACAGGGTCGGTTATTGAAAAACTGTTTTTT. This sequence encodes CASSLAGTGSVIEKLFF.

As DNA, the CDR3 is TGTGCCAGCAGCTCCTCAGGGGCCACACCACTCCTCCACTTT. Translating gives CASSSSGATPLLHF. The rearrangement uses TRBV7-9 and TRBJ1-6, with a weak D call TRBD1 (6 bases). The ends were cut back, 4 bases at V and 15 bases at J, with 19 bases in the middle. The length of the CDR3 is 14 residues. Looked up from germline, CDR1 is SEHNR and CDR2 is FQNEAQ (reference sequence). Complete variable domain (other parts from reference TRBV7-9 and TRBJ1-6): DTGVSQNPRHKITKRGQNVTFRCDPISEHNRLYWYRQTLGQGPEFLTYFQNEAQLEKSRLLSDRFSAERPKGSFSTLEIQRTEQGDSAMYLCASSSSGATPLLHFGNGTRLTVT.

V usage is TRBV14 and J usage is TRBJ1-1; perhaps TRBD1 as D (5 bases). Trimming shortened V by 1 base and J by 5 bases, and 11 bases separated the two germline ends. The V gene's germline CDR1 is SGHDN and CDR2 FVKESK. The CDR3 has 14 amino acids. CDR3 DNA sequence: TGTGCCAGCAGCCAAGGGACAAGGTGGACTGAAGCTTTCTTT. It is translated as CASSQGTRWTEAFF.

The CDR3 loop reads CASRESQGAGKLFF. The CDR3 bases are TGTGCCAGCAGGGAATCTCAGGGGGCAGGAAAACTGTTTTTT. V is TRBV6-5 and J is TRBJ1-4; 8 nucleotides align to TRBD1. The V and J ends lost 6 bases and 10 bases, in that order; junction bases with no gene match: 10. This CDR3 has 14 amino acids. Germline CDR1 reads MNHEY; CDR2 reads SVGAGI.

The gene calls are TRBV28 and TRBJ1-3; 9 bases line up with TRBD1. The CDR3 covers 14 residues. The germline gives CDR1 MDHEN, CDR2 SYDVKM. V shed 6 bases, J shed 3 bases, and the junction held 3 bases outside the gene matches. The CDR3 here is CASSLTGGGNTIYF. DNA of the CDR3: TGTGCCAGCAGCCTGACAGGGGGTGGAAACACCATATATTTT.

The V and J genes are TRBV25-1 and TRBJ1-1; TRBD1 might be the D (6 bases). Germline CDR1 is MGHDK and CDR2 is SYGVNS. CDR3 size: 15 residues. V gave up 6 bases and J gave up 1 base, with 15 bases separating them. The CDR3: CASRIMQGSNTEAFF. In DNA form, the CDR3 reads TGTGCCAGCAGGATTATGCAGGGGTCGAACACTGAAGCTTTCTTT. Full variable domain (missing parts from reference TRBV25-1 and TRBJ1-1): EADIYQTPRYLVIGTGKKITLECSQTMGHDKMYWYQQDPGMELHLIHYSYGVNSTEKGDLSSESTVSRIRTEHFPLTLESARPSHTSQYLCASRIMQGSNTEAFFGQGTRLTVV.

The V gene is TRBV19, the J gene TRBJ1-5; perhaps TRBD1 as D (5 bases). The V end lost 3 bases, the J end lost 1 base, and 10 bases lay between the germline ends. The germline gives CDR1 LNHDA, CDR2 SQIVND (reference sequence). The CDR3 covers 15 residues. The CDR3 protein is CASSMGPGSNQPQHF. The CDR3 DNA follows: TGTGCCAGTAGTATGGGGCCCGGGAGCAATCAGCCCCAGCATTTT. Variable domain in full (rest from reference TRBV19 and TRBJ1-5): DGGITQSPKYLFRKEGQNVTLSCEQNLNHDAMYWYRQDPGQGLRLIYYSQIVNDFQKGDIAEGYSVSREKKESFPLTVTSAQKNPTAFYLCASSMGPGSNQPQHFGDGTRLSIL.

This rearrangement joins TRBV5-4 to TRBJ2-3, with 15 bases that match TRBD2. This CDR3 is built from 17 residues. Germline loops: CDR1 SGHNT, CDR2 YYREEE (reference sequence). With 4 bases clipped from V and 5 bases from J, the junction kept 8 bases outside the gene matches. CDR3 sequence reads: CASSRGLAGGPEDTQYF. CDR3 DNA sequence: TGTGCCAGCAGCCGAGGACTAGCGGGAGGGCCTGAAGATACGCAGTATTTT.

The chain couples TRBV18 to TRBJ2-5; TRBD2 matches at 8 bases. Losses at the gene ends were 3 bases for V and 5 bases for J; bases not matched to a gene: 8. The CDR3 is 15 amino acids. The germline V gene has CDR1 KGHSH and CDR2 LQKENI. The CDR3 DNA is TGTGCCAGCTCACCGGGACTAGGAGTTACGGAGACCCAGTACTTC. Its protein product is CASSPGLGVTETQYF. The variable domain in full, with the rest retrieved from reference TRBV18 and TRBJ2-5, is NAGVMQNPRHLVRRRGQEARLRCSPMKGHSHVYWYRQLPEEGLKFMVYLQKENIIDESGMPKERFSAEFPKEGPSILRIQQVVRGDSAAYFCASSPGLGVTETQYFGPGTRLLVL.

This chain connects TRBV18 to TRBJ1-3; 8 bases fit TRBD1. This CDR3 contains 15 residues. V gave up 2 bases and J gave up 5 bases; unmatched junction bases: 5. The germline CDR1 and CDR2 sequences are KGHSH and LQKENI. DNA for the CDR3: TGTGCCAGCTCACCATCGGGACAGGAGAGAAACACCATATATTTT. Translating it yields CASSPSGQERNTIYF.